The rows below give T cell receptor beta chains drawn from one sample of a study of T cell responses to AZD1222 COVID-19 vaccine. Here immunoSEQ multiplex PCR was the method, and the copy in TCRdb shows in-frame clones only, minus some. Altogether over 50,000 clones are present, roughly 84% being singletons, with the ten largest covering roughly 7.3%. Material: peripheral blood, obtained on day 0 of AZD1222 vaccination. These receptors originate from an adult in good health. Both conserved end residues are part of each CDR3. The D gene is left open where the match is weak. Clone size is not always given. Where it is, it says once, few, many or a class for expanded clones.

D gene	V gene	J gene	clone size	CDR3 DNA	CDR3 protein
-	TRBV10-3	TRBJ2-5	-	TGTGCCATCAAGCAGCCTAGTGGGGAGACCCAGTACTTC	CAIKQPSGETQYF
TRBD1	TRBV11-1	TRBJ1-2	once	TGTGCCAGCAGCCCCCGTTTAGGGGGCCGCTATGGCTACACCTTC	CASSPRLGGRYGYTF
-	TRBV5-4	TRBJ1-1	-	TGTGCCAGCAGCCCGGAGCCAGGAGGAAACACTGAAGCTTTCTTT	CASSPEPGGNTEAFF
TRBD1	TRBV6-5	TRBJ1-1	-	TGTGCCAGCAAAACAGGGGCTACCACTGAAGCTTTCTTT	CASKTGATTEAFF
-	TRBV5-1	TRBJ2-7	-	TGCGCCAGCAGGGAGACGGAGGCCTACGAGCAGTACTTC	CASRETEAYEQYF
TRBD1	TRBV30	TRBJ1-5	-	TGTGCCTGGAGTGTCCCCAGGGGGTATGGCAATCAGCCCCAGCATTTT	CAWSVPRGYGNQPQHF
-	TRBV6-5	TRBJ1-2	-	TGTGCCAGCAGCTTAGGGGGGGTTGGCTACACCTTC	CASSLGGVGYTF
-	TRBV3-1/TRBV3-2	TRBJ2-1	-	TGTGCCAGCAGCCAGACTAGAAACAATGAGCAGTTCTTC	CASSQTRNNEQFF
TRBD1	TRBV3-1/TRBV3-2	TRBJ2-2	once	TGTGCCAGCAGCCCTTGGGACAGGAGTTACTTGGACACCGGGGAGCTGTTTTTT	CASSPWDRSYLDTGELFF
-	TRBV9	TRBJ1-6	few	TGTGCCAGCAGCCCCCGTGGGGGGGCGGATTCACCCCTCCACTTT	CASSPRGGADSPLHF
TRBD2	TRBV28	TRBJ2-3	-	TGTGCCAGCAGTTCCGGCCTACTAGCGGGGGGGCAGGAAGATACGCAGTATTTT	CASSSGLLAGGQEDTQYF
TRBD1	TRBV20-1	TRBJ2-1	-	TGCAGTGCCAGTGCTTCCTACGGGACAGTGTCCTACAATGAGCAGTTCTTC	CSASASYGTVSYNEQFF
TRBD1	TRBV6-5	TRBJ2-7	-	TGTGCCAGCAGACGAGGACAGGGAACCTACGAGCAGTACTTC	CASRRGQGTYEQYF
-	TRBV4-1	TRBJ1-1	-	TGCGCCAGCAGCCCTCGGGAGGAGAACACTGAAGCTTTCTTT	CASSPREENTEAFF
-	TRBV27	TRBJ1-2	-	TGTGCCAGCAGTTTCCAGGGAGTTAATGGCTACACCTTC	CASSFQGVNGYTF
-	TRBV7-9	TRBJ2-7	-	TGTGCCAGCAGCCTGGGCGGGGCCGAGCAGTACTTC	CASSLGGAEQYF
TRBD1	TRBV19	TRBJ2-7	-	TGTGCCAGTAGTACTATCCGGGACAGCTACGAGCAGTACTTC	CASSTIRDSYEQYF
-	TRBV28	TRBJ1-2	-	TGTGCCAGCAGTTTTCAGACAGTCTATGGCTACACCTTC	CASSFQTVYGYTF
TRBD1	TRBV6-5	TRBJ1-2	-	TGTGCCAGCAGAGATGGACAGGCTCTCTATGGCTACACCTTC	CASRDGQALYGYTF
-	TRBV25-1	TRBJ1-3	-	TGTGCCAGCAGTGGGGACACAGTATCTGGAAACACCATATATTTT	CASSGDTVSGNTIYF
TRBD2	TRBV5-1	TRBJ2-1	-	TGCGCCAGCAGCTTGGCGGCGGGAGAGGGTAATGAGCAGTTCTTC	CASSLAAGEGNEQFF
TRBD1	TRBV5-8	TRBJ2-2	-	TGTGCCAGCAGCTTGCCAGGGGGCCCGCGAAGCACCGGGGAGCTGTTTTTT	CASSLPGGPRSTGELFF
-	TRBV2	TRBJ2-1	-	TGTGCCAGCACGGACGGGGAGCAGTTCTTC	CASTDGEQFF
-	TRBV25-1	TRBJ1-5	-	TGTGCCAGCAGTCAGACAGGCAATCAGCCCCAGCATTTT	CASSQTGNQPQHF
-	TRBV5-1	TRBJ1-1	once	TGCGCCAGCAGCTTAGGGACACCCGGAGGTGGTGAAGCTTTCTTT	CASSLGTPGGGEAFF